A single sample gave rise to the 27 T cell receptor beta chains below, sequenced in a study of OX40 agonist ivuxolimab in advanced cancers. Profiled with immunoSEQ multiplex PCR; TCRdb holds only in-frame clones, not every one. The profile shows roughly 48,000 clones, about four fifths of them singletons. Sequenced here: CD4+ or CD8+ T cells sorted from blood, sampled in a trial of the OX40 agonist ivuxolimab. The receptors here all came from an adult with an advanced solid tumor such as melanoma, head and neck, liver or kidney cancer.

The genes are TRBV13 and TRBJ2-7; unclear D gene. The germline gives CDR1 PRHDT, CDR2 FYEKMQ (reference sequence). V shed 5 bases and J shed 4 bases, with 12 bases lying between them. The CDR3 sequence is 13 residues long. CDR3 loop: CASSADGRYEQYF. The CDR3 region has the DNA TGTGCCAGCAGCGCCGATGGACGGTACGAGCAGTACTTC.

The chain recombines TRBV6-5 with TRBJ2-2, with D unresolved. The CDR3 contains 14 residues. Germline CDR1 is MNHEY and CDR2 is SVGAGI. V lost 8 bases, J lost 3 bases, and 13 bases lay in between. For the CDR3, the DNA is TGTGCCAGCCGTGTTGTGGGATACACCGGGGAGCTGTTTTTT. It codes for CASRVVGYTGELFF.

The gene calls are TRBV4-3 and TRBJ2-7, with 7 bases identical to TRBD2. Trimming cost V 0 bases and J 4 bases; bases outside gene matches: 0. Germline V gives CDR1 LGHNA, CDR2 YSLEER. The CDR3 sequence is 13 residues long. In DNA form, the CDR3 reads TGCGCCAGCAGCCAAGACGGGGGGTACGAGCAGTACTTC. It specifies CASSQDGGYEQYF.

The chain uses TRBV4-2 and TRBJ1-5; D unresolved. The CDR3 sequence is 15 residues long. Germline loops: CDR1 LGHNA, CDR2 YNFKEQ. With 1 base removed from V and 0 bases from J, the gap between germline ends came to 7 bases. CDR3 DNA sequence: TGTGCCAGCAGCCAAGCTCAGGCTAGCAATCAGCCCCAGCATTTT. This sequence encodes CASSQAQASNQPQHF.

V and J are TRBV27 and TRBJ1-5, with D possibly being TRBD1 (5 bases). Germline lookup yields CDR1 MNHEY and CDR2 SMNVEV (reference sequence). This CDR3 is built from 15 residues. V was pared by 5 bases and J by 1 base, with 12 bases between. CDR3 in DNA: TGTGCCAGCAGTGTAGGGGAGGGGAGCAATCAGCCCCAGCATTTT. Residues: CASSVGEGSNQPQHF.

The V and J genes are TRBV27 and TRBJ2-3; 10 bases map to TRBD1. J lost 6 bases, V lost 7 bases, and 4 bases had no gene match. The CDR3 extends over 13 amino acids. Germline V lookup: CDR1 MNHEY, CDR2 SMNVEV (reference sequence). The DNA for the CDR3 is TGTGCCAGCAAGACAGGGGGCGTGGATACGCAGTATTTT. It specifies CASKTGGVDTQYF.

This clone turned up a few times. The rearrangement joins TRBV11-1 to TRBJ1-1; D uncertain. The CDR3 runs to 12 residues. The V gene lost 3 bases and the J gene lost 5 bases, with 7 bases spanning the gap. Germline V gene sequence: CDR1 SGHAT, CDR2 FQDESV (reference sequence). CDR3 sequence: CASSFRVTEAFF. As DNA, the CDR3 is TGTGCCAGCAGCTTCCGGGTGACTGAAGCTTTCTTT.

CDR3 amino acids: CASSPLRGTAGNTIYF. In nucleotides, the CDR3 is TGTGCCAGCAGCCCGCTAAGGGGGACCGCTGGAAACACCATATATTTT. V and J are TRBV9 and TRBJ1-3; D possibly corresponds to TRBD1 (6 bases). There are 16 residues in the CDR3. V dropped 4 bases and J dropped 2 bases, with 16 bases sitting between them. Germline V gene data show CDR1 as SGDLS and CDR2 as YYNGEE.

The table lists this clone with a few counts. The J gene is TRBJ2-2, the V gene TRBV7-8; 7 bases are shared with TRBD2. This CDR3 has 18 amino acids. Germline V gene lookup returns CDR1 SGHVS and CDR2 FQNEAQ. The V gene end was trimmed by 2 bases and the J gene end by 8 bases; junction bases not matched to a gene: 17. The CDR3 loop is CASSLRASRLGGWGELFF. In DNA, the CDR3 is TGTGCCAGCAGCTTACGGGCCAGCCGACTGGGAGGGTGGGGGGAGCTGTTTTTT.

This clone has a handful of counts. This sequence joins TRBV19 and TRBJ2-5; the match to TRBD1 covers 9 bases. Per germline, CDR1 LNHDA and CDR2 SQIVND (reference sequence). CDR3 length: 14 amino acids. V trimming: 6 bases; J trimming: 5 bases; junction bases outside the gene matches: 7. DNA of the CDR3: TGTGCCAGTAGCAGACAGGGGGATGGGGAGACCCAGTACTTC. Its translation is CASSRQGDGETQYF.

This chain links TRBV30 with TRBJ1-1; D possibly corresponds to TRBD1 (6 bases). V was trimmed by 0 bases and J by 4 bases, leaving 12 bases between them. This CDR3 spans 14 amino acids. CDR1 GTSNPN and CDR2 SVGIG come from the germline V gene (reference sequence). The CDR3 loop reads CAWSVRGGTTEAFF. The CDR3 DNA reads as TGTGCCTGGAGTGTACGAGGGGGAACCACTGAAGCTTTCTTT. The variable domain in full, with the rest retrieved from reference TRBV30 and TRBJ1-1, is SQTIHQWPATLVQPVGSPLSLECTVEGTSNPNLYWYRQAAGRGLQLLFYSVGIGQISSEVPQNLSASRPQDRQFILSSKKLLLSDSGFYLCAWSVRGGTTEAFFGQGTRLTVV.

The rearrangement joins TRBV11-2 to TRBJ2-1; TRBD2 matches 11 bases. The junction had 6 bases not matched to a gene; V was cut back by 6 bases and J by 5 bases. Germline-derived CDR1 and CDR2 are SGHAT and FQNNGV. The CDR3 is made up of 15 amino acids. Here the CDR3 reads CASRLAGGINNEQFF. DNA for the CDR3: TGTGCCAGCAGGCTAGCGGGAGGAATTAACAATGAGCAGTTCTTC.

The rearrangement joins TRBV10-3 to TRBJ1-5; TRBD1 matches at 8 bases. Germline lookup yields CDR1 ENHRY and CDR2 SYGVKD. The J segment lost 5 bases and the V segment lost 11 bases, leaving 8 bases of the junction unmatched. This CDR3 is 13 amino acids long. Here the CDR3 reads CAATGEADQPQHF. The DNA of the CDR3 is TGTGCCGCGACAGGGGAAGCCGATCAGCCCCAGCATTTT.

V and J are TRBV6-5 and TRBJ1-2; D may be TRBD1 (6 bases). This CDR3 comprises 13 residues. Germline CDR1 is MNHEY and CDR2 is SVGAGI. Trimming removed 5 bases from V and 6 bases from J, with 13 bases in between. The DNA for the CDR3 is TGTGCCAGCAGTCCTACAGGGTCCCATGGCTACACCTTC. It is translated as CASSPTGSHGYTF.

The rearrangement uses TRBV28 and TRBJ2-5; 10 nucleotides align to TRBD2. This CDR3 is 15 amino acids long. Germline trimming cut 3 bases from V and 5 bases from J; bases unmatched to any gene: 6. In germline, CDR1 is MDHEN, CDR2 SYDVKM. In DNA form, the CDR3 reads TGTGCCAGCAGTTTCTCAGCGGGGGGGCGGGAGACCCAGTACTTC. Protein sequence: CASSFSAGGRETQYF.

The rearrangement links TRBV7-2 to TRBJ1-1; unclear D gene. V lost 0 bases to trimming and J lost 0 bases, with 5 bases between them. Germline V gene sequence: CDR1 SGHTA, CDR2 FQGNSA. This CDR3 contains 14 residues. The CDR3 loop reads CASSLAVMNTEAFF. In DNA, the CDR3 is TGTGCCAGCAGCTTAGCGGTTATGAACACTGAAGCTTTCTTT.

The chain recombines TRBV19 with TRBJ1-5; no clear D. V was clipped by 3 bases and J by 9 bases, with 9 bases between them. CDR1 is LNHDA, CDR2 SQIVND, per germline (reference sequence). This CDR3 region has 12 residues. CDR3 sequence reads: CASSILRGPQHF. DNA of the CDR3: TGTGCCAGTAGTATCCTCCGGGGGCCCCAGCATTTT.

The CDR3 here is CASSLPLGDRTRETQYF. CDR3 in DNA: TGTGCCAGCAGCTTGCCACTCGGGGACAGGACGCGAGAGACCCAGTACTTC. V gene TRBV5-6 combines with J gene TRBJ2-5; 8 bases line up with TRBD1. V lost 1 base, J lost 4 bases, and 12 bases stayed unmatched. This CDR3 spans 17 amino acids. Germline-derived CDR1 and CDR2 are SGHDT and YYEEEE.

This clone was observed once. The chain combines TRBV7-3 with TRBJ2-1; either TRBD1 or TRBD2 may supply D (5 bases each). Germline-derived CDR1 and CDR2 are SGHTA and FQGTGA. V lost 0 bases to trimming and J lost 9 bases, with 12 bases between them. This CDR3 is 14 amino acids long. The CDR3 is CASSLTRGTGEQFF. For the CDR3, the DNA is TGTGCCAGCAGCTTAACGCGAGGGACGGGTGAGCAGTTCTTC.

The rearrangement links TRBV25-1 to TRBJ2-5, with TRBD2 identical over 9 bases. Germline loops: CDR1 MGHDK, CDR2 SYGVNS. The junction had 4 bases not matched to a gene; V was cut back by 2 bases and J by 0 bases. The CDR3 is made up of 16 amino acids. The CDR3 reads CASSEIAGDHQETQYF. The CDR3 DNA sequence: TGTGCCAGCAGTGAAATAGCGGGGGACCACCAAGAGACCCAGTACTTC.

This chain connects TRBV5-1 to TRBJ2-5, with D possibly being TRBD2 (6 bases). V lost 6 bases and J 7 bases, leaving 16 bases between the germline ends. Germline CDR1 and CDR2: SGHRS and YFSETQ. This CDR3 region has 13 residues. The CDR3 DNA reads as TGCGCCAGCAAGTCTACCGGAGGGTGGACCCAGTACTTC. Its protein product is CASKSTGGWTQYF.

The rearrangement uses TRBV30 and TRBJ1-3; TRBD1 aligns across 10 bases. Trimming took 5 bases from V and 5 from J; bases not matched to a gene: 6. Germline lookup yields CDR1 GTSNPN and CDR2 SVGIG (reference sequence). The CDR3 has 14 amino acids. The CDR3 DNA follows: TGTGCCTGGGCCCGGGACAGGGGAAGAAACACCATATATTTT. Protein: CAWARDRGRNTIYF.

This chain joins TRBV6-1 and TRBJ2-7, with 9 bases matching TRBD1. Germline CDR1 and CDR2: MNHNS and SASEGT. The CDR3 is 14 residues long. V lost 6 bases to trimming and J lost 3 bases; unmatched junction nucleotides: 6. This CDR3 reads CASREPGQGYEQYF. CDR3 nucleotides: TGTGCCAGCAGAGAACCGGGACAGGGCTACGAGCAGTACTTC.

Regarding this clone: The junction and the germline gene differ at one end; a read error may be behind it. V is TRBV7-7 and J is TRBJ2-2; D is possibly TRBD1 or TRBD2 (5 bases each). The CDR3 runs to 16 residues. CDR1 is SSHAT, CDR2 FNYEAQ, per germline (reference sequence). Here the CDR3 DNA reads TGTGCTAGCAGCCCCGGGGCAGGGCTCAACACCGGGGAGCTGTTTTTT. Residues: CASSPGAGLNTGELFF.

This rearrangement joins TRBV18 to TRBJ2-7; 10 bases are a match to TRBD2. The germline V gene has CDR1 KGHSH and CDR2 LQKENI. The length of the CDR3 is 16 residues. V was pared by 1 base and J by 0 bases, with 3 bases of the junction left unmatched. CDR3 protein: CASSPLAGGNSYEQYF. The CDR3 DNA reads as TGTGCCAGCTCACCACTAGCGGGAGGCAACTCCTACGAGCAGTACTTC. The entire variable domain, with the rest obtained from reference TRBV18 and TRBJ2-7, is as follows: NAGVMQNPRHLVRRRGQEARLRCSPMKGHSHVYWYRQLPEEGLKFMVYLQKENIIDESGMPKERFSAEFPKEGPSILRIQQVVRGDSAAYFCASSPLAGGNSYEQYFGPGTRLTVT.

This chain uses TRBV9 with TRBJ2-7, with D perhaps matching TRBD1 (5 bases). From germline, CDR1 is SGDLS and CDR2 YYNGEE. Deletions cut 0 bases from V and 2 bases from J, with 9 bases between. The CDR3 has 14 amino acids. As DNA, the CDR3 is TGTGCCAGCAGCGTAGACCAGGGAACCTACGAGCAGTACTTC. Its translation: CASSVDQGTYEQYF.

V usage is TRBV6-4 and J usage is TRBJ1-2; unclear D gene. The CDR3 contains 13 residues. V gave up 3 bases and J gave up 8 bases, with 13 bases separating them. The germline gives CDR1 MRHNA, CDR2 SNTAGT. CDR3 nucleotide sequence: TGTGCCAGCAGTGAGGGCGGCCATTGGGGCTACACCTTC. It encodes CASSEGGHWGYTF.